Listed below are T cell receptor beta chains from one sample, sequenced in a study of blood T cell repertoires in COVID-19. Clones were sequenced by immunoSEQ multiplex PCR, and TCRdb holds only the in-frame ones, with some missing. This sample has roughly 170,000 clones, with about four fifths found just once. Sequencing input: PBMCs or T cells enriched from blood (not recorded which). These receptors were obtained from a man in his sixties who had recovered from COVID-19. The CDR3 runs from the conserved cysteine through the conserved F or W. Fields, in order: clone size, J gene, V gene, D gene, CDR3 DNA, CDR3 protein. The D gene is left open where the match is weak. Size tells how often a clone was seen (once, few, many) or the class of an expanded clone, and some rows leave it out.

clone_size: -
j_call: TRBJ1-5
v_call: TRBV12-3/TRBV12-4
d_call: -
cdr3_nt: TGTGCCAGCAGTCCTATTGGCAATCAGCCCCAGCATTTT
cdr3_aa: CASSPIGNQPQHF

clone_size: -
j_call: TRBJ2-7
v_call: TRBV7-3
d_call: TRBD2
cdr3_nt: TGTGCCAGCAGCCTGCTAGGCGGGGGTAGCTCCTACGAGCAGTACTTC
cdr3_aa: CASSLLGGGSSYEQYF

clone_size: -
j_call: TRBJ2-7
v_call: TRBV10-3
d_call: -
cdr3_nt: TGTGCCATCAGGGGAGTCCGGGAGTTACTTTCGGAGCAGTACTTC
cdr3_aa: CAIRGVRELLSEQYF

clone_size: -
j_call: TRBJ2-2
v_call: TRBV5-5
d_call: -
cdr3_nt: TGTGCCAGCAGCTTGAACCCCCGCCAGACACCCGGGGAGCTGTTTTTT
cdr3_aa: CASSLNPRQTPGELFF

clone_size: -
j_call: TRBJ2-3
v_call: TRBV5-1
d_call: TRBD1
cdr3_nt: TGCGCCAGCAGCGATAGCAGGGGGGATACGCAGTATTTT
cdr3_aa: CASSDSRGDTQYF

clone_size: -
j_call: TRBJ2-7
v_call: TRBV19
d_call: TRBD1
cdr3_nt: TGTGCCAGTAGTAGACGACAGGGTTCCTACGAGCAGTACTTC
cdr3_aa: CASSRRQGSYEQYF

clone_size: -
j_call: TRBJ2-7
v_call: TRBV14
d_call: TRBD2
cdr3_nt: TGTGCCAGCAGTCGAGGGCGGGGGGTTTCCTACGAGCAGTACTTC
cdr3_aa: CASSRGRGVSYEQYF

clone_size: -
j_call: TRBJ1-1
v_call: TRBV7-9
d_call: -
cdr3_nt: TGTGCCAGCAGCTTCTACGGACGGGAGACTGAAGCTTTCTTT
cdr3_aa: CASSFYGRETEAFF

clone_size: once
j_call: TRBJ2-3
v_call: TRBV10-3
d_call: -
cdr3_nt: TGTGCCATCAGTGCGGGTTTTAGCACAGATACGCAGTATTTT
cdr3_aa: CAISAGFSTDTQYF

clone_size: few
j_call: TRBJ2-1
v_call: TRBV11-2
d_call: TRBD2
cdr3_nt: TGTGCCAGCAGCTCCGGGACTAGCTATGCTGAGCAGTTCTTC
cdr3_aa: CASSSGTSYAEQFF

clone_size: -
j_call: TRBJ1-2
v_call: TRBV29-1
d_call: -
cdr3_nt: TGCAGCGTTGAAGACTGGCAGAACTATGGCTACACCTTC
cdr3_aa: CSVEDWQNYGYTF

clone_size: -
j_call: TRBJ2-1
v_call: TRBV5-4
d_call: -
cdr3_nt: TGTGCCAGCAGTTGGGGGGAATACAATGAGCAGTTCTTC
cdr3_aa: CASSWGEYNEQFF

clone_size: -
j_call: TRBJ2-7
v_call: TRBV6-1
d_call: TRBD2
cdr3_nt: TGTGCCAGCAGTGAACTGACTAGCGGCCACTACGAGCAGTACTTC
cdr3_aa: CASSELTSGHYEQYF

clone_size: -
j_call: TRBJ1-1
v_call: TRBV5-4
d_call: -
cdr3_nt: TGTGCCAGCAGCCTGGAACTACAGAACACTGAAGCTTTCTTT
cdr3_aa: CASSLELQNTEAFF